This TCR beta chain emerged from a study of T cell responses to AZD1222 COVID-19 vaccine. Study outcomes and limitations: As reported, nearly half of all spike-specific TCRs target variant regions that are unmutated. Clonal diversity was possibly underestimated, and white British individuals and females predominated among donors. Spike was spanned by vaccine-associated CD4 TCRs, with dominance at 160-218 and 743-854. It was only a handful of AZD1222 recipients who were seropositive at baseline.

With regard to this clone: Antigen specificity is unknown.

Clones were read by immunoSEQ multiplex PCR, and TCRdb kept only the in-frame ones, dropping some. The sample consists of roughly 70,000 clones, 80% of them appearing once. The CDR3 sequence is 16 residues long. The ends were cut back, 4 bases at V and 5 bases at J, with 21 bases in the middle. Germline assignment: CDR1 SGHDT and CDR2 YYEEEE. Sequenced here: peripheral blood, sampled 28 days after the second AZD1222 dose. V gene TRBV5-6 combines with J gene TRBJ1-2, with a tentative D call TRBD1 (5 bases). This clonotype was sampled from an adult who received the AZD1222 COVID-19 vaccine. CDR3 region: CASSLPDSRSLYGYTF. CDR3 DNA: TGTGCCAGCAGCCTTCCTGACAGTCGGAGTTTATATGGCTACACCTTC. Looking up the rest from reference TRBV5-6 and TRBJ1-2 gives the full variable domain: DAGVTQSPTHLIKTRGQQVTLRCSPKSGHDTVSWYQQALGQGPQFIFQYYEEEERQRGNFPDRFSGHQFPNYSSELNVNALLLGDSALYLCASSLPDSRSLYGYTFGSGTRLTVV.